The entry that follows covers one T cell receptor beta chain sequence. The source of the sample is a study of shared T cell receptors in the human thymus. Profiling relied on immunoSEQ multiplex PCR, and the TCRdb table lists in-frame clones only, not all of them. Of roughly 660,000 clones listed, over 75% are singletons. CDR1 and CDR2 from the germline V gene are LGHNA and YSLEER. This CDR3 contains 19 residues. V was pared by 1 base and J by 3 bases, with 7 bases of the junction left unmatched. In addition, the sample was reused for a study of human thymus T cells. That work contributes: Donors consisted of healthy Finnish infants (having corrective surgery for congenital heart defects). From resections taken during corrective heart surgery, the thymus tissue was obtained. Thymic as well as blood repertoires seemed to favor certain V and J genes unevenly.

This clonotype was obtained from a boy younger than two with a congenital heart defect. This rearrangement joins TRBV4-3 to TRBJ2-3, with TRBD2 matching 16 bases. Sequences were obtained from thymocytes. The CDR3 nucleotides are TGCGCCAGCAGCCAAGTTGCCGGGACTAGCGGGAGGGTTACAGATACGCAGTATTTT. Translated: CASSQVAGTSGRVTDTQYF.